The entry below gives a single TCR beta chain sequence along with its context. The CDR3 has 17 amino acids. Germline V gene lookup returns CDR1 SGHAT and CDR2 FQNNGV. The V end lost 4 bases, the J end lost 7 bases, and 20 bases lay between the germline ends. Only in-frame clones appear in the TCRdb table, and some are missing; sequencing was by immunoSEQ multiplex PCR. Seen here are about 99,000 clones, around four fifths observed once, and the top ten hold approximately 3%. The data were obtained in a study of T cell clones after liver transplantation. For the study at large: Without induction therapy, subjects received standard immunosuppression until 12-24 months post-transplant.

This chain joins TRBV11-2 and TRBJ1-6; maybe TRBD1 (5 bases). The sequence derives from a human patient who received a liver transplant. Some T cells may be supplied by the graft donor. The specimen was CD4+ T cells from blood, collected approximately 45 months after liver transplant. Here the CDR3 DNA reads TGTGCCAGCAGCTCAACAGGTATTCCGGGGCCCAATTCACCCCTCCACTTT. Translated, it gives CASSSTGIPGPNSPLHF. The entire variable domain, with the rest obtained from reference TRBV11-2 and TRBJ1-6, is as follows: EAGVAQSPRYKIIEKRQSVAFWCNPISGHATLYWYQQILGQGPKLLIQFQNNGVVDDSQLPKDRFSAERLKGVDSTLKIQPAKLEDSAVYLCASSSTGIPGPNSPLHFGNGTRLTVT.